The present entry profiles one T cell receptor beta chain with its context. Its target is not known. Germline lookup yields CDR1 MDHEN and CDR2 SYDVKM. CDR3 size: 13 residues. The V gene lost 4 bases and the J gene lost 1 base, with 7 bases spanning the gap. The data belong to a study of T cell repertoires in cytomegalovirus infection. Study-wide context: Used in the study were CMV epitopes, some recently identified and HLA-C-restricted, others well-studied and HLA-B-restricted. From public TCR beta signatures came an indication of both CMV infection and matching HLA type.

Via MiXCR, TCRdb re-called the reads, giving one row per CDR3 protein. The table has some 920,000 distinct CDR3 sequences, approximately 31% seen once. Broader study findings: Clonotype analysis showed dominance of the ex vivo response by HLA-C-restricted CMV-specific TCR beta clonotypes. Summed public TCR beta family frequency identified CMV carriers bearing the relevant HLA.

This sequence originates from a human donor in good health (CMV status not recorded). Some clones in this sample may be carry-over from other donors' samples. The chain uses TRBV28 and TRBJ1-2; tentatively, D is TRBD1 (6 bases). The input for sequencing was cultured CD8+ T cells from PBMCs, taken from culture after CMV antigen stimulation. The CDR3 DNA reads as TGTGCCAGCAGTTGGGACAATAACTATGGCTACACCTTC. Residues: CASSWDNNYGYTF.